These T cell receptor beta chains were read from a single sample in a study of cytomegalovirus exposure and HLA in healthy donors. The protocol was immunoSEQ multiplex PCR, while the TCRdb copy is restricted to in-frame clones and leaves out a portion. The sample contains approximately 160,000 clones, 84% of which appear only once. Sequencing was carried out using PBMCs. The receptors stem from a girl under 18 in good health and CMV-seropositive. CDR3s include the opening cysteine and the closing phenylalanine or tryptophan. The D gene is left open where the match is weak. Clone size is shown for a subset of rows, as once, few, many or a class of expanded clone.

d_call j_call v_call clone_size cdr3_nt cdr3_aa
TRBD1 TRBJ2-2 TRBV10-3 - TGTGCCATTTCAGACAGGGGGCGAAAGGGCACCGGGGAGCTGTTTTTT CAISDRGRKGTGELFF
TRBD1 TRBJ1-2 TRBV29-1 - TGCAGCGTTGAAGATCTTCATGGACAGGAAGGGTACACCTTC CSVEDLHGQEGYTF
TRBD1 TRBJ2-7 TRBV9 - TGTGCCAGCAGCCTCGGCCCATTGACAGGGGGGACCTACGAGCAGTACTTC CASSLGPLTGGTYEQYF
- TRBJ1-5 TRBV2 - TGTGCCAGCATGACTGACGAACAGCCCCAGCATTTT CASMTDEQPQHF
TRBD1 TRBJ1-2 TRBV5-1 - TGCGCCAGCAGCTTAGGCCCCTTGGGACAGGGGCATGGCTACACCTTC CASSLGPLGQGHGYTF
TRBD1 TRBJ1-3 TRBV5-6 - TGTGCCAGCAGCCCGACAGGGAAATCTGGAAACACCATATATTTT CASSPTGKSGNTIYF
TRBD1 TRBJ1-2 TRBV18 - TGTGCCAGCTCATCCGGACAGGCCCGGCCCTATGGCTACACCTTC CASSSGQARPYGYTF
- TRBJ1-4 TRBV9 - TGTGCCAGCAGCGGAGGGAGCACTAATGAAAAACTGTTTTTT CASSGGSTNEKLFF
TRBD2 TRBJ2-7 TRBV27 - TGTGCCAGCAGTTTATCGTCCAGCGGGGTCTACGAGCAGTACTTC CASSLSSSGVYEQYF
TRBD1 TRBJ1-2 TRBV15 - TGTGCCACCAGCAGAGACGACAGGGGGCACTATGGCTACACCTTC CATSRDDRGHYGYTF
TRBD1 TRBJ1-3 TRBV7-8 once TGTGCCAGCAGCTTAGTCTCAGGGGGCCGACTCTCTGGAAACACCATATATTTT CASSLVSGGRLSGNTIYF
TRBD1 TRBJ1-2 TRBV5-4 - TGTGCCAGCAGCTTGGCAGGGGGTGGAAATGGCTACACCTTC CASSLAGGGNGYTF
TRBD1 TRBJ1-1 TRBV5-6 - TGTGCCAGCAGTAGGGGGACAGGCACTGAAGCTTTCTTT CASSRGTGTEAFF
TRBD1 TRBJ1-1 TRBV11-2 - TGTGCCAGCAGGATCCAGGGGACAGGGGGTGGCACTGAAGCTTTCTTT CASRIQGTGGGTEAFF
- TRBJ1-3 TRBV2 once TGTGCCAGCAGAGTGGGAGGGAACTTCGAAAACACCATATATTTT CASRVGGNFENTIYF